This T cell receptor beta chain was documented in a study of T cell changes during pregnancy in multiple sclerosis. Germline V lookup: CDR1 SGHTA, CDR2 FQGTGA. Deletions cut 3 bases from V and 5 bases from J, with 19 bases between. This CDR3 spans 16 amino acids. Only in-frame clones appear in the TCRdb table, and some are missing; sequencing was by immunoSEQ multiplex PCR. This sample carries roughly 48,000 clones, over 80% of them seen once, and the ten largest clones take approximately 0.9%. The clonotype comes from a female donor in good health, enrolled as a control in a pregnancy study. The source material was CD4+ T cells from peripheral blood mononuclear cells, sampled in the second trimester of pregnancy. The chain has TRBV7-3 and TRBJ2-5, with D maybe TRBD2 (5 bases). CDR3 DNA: TGTGCCAGCAGCTTGGGCGGCACTCGGGGTGAGGAGACCCAGTACTTC. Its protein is CASSLGGTRGEETQYF.